This is a list of T cell receptor beta chains from one sample in a study of cytomegalovirus exposure and HLA in healthy donors. The repertoire was sequenced with immunoSEQ multiplex PCR; TCRdb's copy has only in-frame clones and lacks some. This sample carries around 160,000 clones, with around 1.6% going to the ten biggest clones. The specimen sequenced was PBMCs. The receptors were gathered from a woman aged 45-59 years in good health and CMV-seronegative. Both conserved end residues are part of each CDR3. The D gene is left open where the match is weak.

j_call: TRBJ1-4
d_call: TRBD1
v_call: TRBV5-6
cdr3_aa: CASSPGQGDTNEKLFF
cdr3_nt: TGTGCCAGCAGCCCGGGACAGGGGGATACTAATGAAAAACTGTTTTTT

j_call: TRBJ1-1
d_call: NA
v_call: TRBV5-4
cdr3_aa: CASSLGGGASPEAFF
cdr3_nt: TGTGCCAGCAGCTTGGGGGGGGGCGCGTCCCCTGAAGCTTTCTTT

j_call: TRBJ1-1
d_call: TRBD1
v_call: TRBV18
cdr3_aa: CASSRDSVNTEAFF
cdr3_nt: TGTGCCAGCTCACGGGACAGCGTGAACACTGAAGCTTTCTTT

j_call: TRBJ2-7
d_call: TRBD1
v_call: TRBV4-1
cdr3_aa: CASSQVSGDRGYEQYF
cdr3_nt: TGCGCCAGCAGCCAAGTGTCGGGTGACAGGGGTTACGAGCAGTACTTC

j_call: TRBJ2-1
d_call: TRBD1
v_call: TRBV6-6
cdr3_aa: CASRPGTGGFNEQFF
cdr3_nt: TGTGCCAGCAGGCCCGGGACAGGGGGCTTTAATGAGCAGTTCTTC

j_call: TRBJ2-7
d_call: NA
v_call: TRBV6-8
cdr3_aa: CASSKNQGYCHEQYF
cdr3_nt: TGTGCCAGCAGTAAAAATCAGGGGTATTGCCACGAGCAGTACTTC

j_call: TRBJ2-7
d_call: NA
v_call: TRBV25-1
cdr3_aa: CASSELGSSYEQYF
cdr3_nt: TGTGCCAGCAGTGAATTGGGGAGCTCCTACGAGCAGTACTTC

j_call: TRBJ1-5
d_call: NA
v_call: TRBV4-2
cdr3_aa: CASSPGEGGGLGSNQPQHF
cdr3_nt: TGTGCCAGCAGCCCGGGGGAGGGAGGGGGGCTCGGTAGCAATCAGCCCCAGCATTTT

j_call: TRBJ2-2
d_call: NA
v_call: TRBV5-1
cdr3_aa: CASSSTGNTGELFF
cdr3_nt: TGCGCCAGCAGCTCGACGGGAAACACCGGGGAGCTGTTTTTT

j_call: TRBJ1-6
d_call: NA
v_call: TRBV6-5
cdr3_aa: CASSNAGSDSPLHF
cdr3_nt: TGTGCCAGCAGCAACGCGGGGTCCGATTCACCCCTCCACTTT

j_call: TRBJ1-1
d_call: NA
v_call: TRBV4-3
cdr3_aa: CASSPMTVNTEAFF
cdr3_nt: TGCGCCAGCAGCCCTATGACAGTGAACACTGAAGCTTTCTTT